Listed below are T cell receptor beta chains from one sample, sequenced in a study of blood T cell repertoires in COVID-19. Profiling relied on immunoSEQ multiplex PCR, and the TCRdb table lists in-frame clones only, not all of them. In the table there are approximately 210,000 clones, roughly nine tenths of which are singletons. The sequencing sample was made of peripheral blood. These receptors were obtained from a man aged 35-49 years with acute or convalescent COVID-19. CDR3s include the opening cysteine and the closing phenylalanine or tryptophan. Fields, in order: CDR3 protein, CDR3 DNA, D gene, clone size, V gene, J gene. D genes are given only for firm matches. Not every row has a clone size; where given, it reads once, few, many or a size class.

CASNLESSYNSPLHF	TGTGCCAGCAACCTCGAGAGTTCCTATAATTCACCCCTCCACTTT	NA	NA	TRBV6-5	TRBJ1-6
CASSLVGAPDYGYTF	TGTGCCAGCAGCTTGGTTGGAGCCCCGGACTATGGCTACACCTTC	NA	NA	TRBV5-4	TRBJ1-2
CASRVPGGGGYTF	TGTGCCAGCAGGGTTCCAGGGGGCGGTGGCTACACCTTC	TRBD1	NA	TRBV27	TRBJ1-2
CASGQSGSQPQHF	TGTGCCAGCGGACAGTCGGGCAGTCAGCCCCAGCATTTT	NA	NA	TRBV2	TRBJ1-5
CASSEQGAAQPQHF	TGTGCCAGCTCTGAACAGGGGGCTGCGCAGCCCCAGCATTTT	TRBD1	few	TRBV2	TRBJ1-5
CASSHRDRGSEDPYNEQFF	TGTGCCAGCAGTCACCGGGACAGGGGCTCAGAGGACCCCTACAATGAGCAGTTCTTC	TRBD1	once	TRBV6-2/TRBV6-3	TRBJ2-1
CASSLWSGGQETQYF	TGTGCCAGCAGCTTGTGGAGCGGGGGTCAAGAGACCCAGTACTTC	TRBD2	NA	TRBV5-4	TRBJ2-5
CASPNPRGSYNYGYTF	TGTGCCAGCCCGAACCCCAGGGGATCATATAACTATGGCTACACCTTC	NA	NA	TRBV2	TRBJ1-2
CASRGAGAGAPRQFF	TGTGCCAGCAGGGGAGCAGGAGCGGGAGCCCCGCGGCAGTTCTTC	TRBD2	NA	TRBV5-4	TRBJ2-1
CASSYSRDSNTEAFF	TGTGCCAGCAGTTACTCGAGGGACAGCAACACTGAAGCTTTCTTT	TRBD1	NA	TRBV6-6	TRBJ1-1
CSVYGGTDRAFYQETQYF	TGCAGCGTTTACGGGGGGACCGACCGGGCCTTCTACCAAGAGACCCAGTACTTC	TRBD2	NA	TRBV29-1	TRBJ2-5
CASSSHGQGQTQYF	TGTGCCAGCAGCTCTCACGGACAGGGCCAGACCCAGTACTTC	TRBD1	NA	TRBV7-3	TRBJ2-5
CASSPRGYRLADTQYF	TGTGCCAGCTCACCACGAGGTTACCGTTTGGCAGATACGCAGTATTTT	NA	once	TRBV18	TRBJ2-3
CAIRRRGNSPLHF	TGTGCCATCCGCCGTAGGGGAAATTCACCCCTCCACTTT	NA	NA	TRBV12-3/TRBV12-4	TRBJ1-6
CAAGTGAGGEQYF	TGTGCCGCCGGGACAGGCGCCGGTGGCGAGCAGTACTTC	TRBD1	NA	TRBV19	TRBJ2-7
CASSGGQPQHF	TGTGCCAGTAGTGGAGGGCAGCCCCAGCATTTT	NA	NA	TRBV19	TRBJ1-5
CASSGNLTGSGLVNTIYF	TGTGCCAGCAGCGGGAACCTTACAGGGTCCGGGCTCGTAAACACCATATATTTT	NA	NA	TRBV9	TRBJ1-3
CASLGSRETQYF	TGTGCCAGCCTCGGGTCCAGAGAGACCCAGTACTTC	NA	NA	TRBV3-1/TRBV3-2	TRBJ2-5
CASSYGPGGSGNTIYF	TGTGCCAGCAGTTACGGCCCTGGGGGGTCTGGAAACACCATATATTTT	NA	NA	TRBV6-5	TRBJ1-3
CASSRQTDGDTQYF	TGTGCCAGCTCGCGACAGACTGATGGAGATACGCAGTATTTT	NA	NA	TRBV9	TRBJ2-3
CASSLGQGVTEAFF	TGTGCCAGCAGTCTCGGACAGGGAGTCACTGAAGCTTTCTTT	TRBD1	NA	TRBV6-2/TRBV6-3	TRBJ1-1
CASSLTGERSPLHF	TGTGCCAGCAGCCTGACAGGGGAGAGGTCACCCCTCCACTTT	TRBD1	NA	TRBV7-2	TRBJ1-6
CASSSEEPGTQYF	TGTGCCAGCTCTTCAGAGGAGCCGGGGACCCAGTACTTC	NA	NA	TRBV7-2	TRBJ2-5
CASSIGETQYF	TGTGCCAGCAGCATCGGGGAGACCCAGTACTTC	NA	NA	TRBV5-6	TRBJ2-5
CASSLESGTRRTEAFF	TGCGCCAGCAGCTTGGAGTCTGGGACAAGGAGGACTGAAGCTTTCTTT	NA	NA	TRBV5-1	TRBJ1-1
CASSLNGPRPHGTDTQYF	TGTGCCAGCAGCTTAAATGGCCCCCGGCCCCACGGGACAGATACGCAGTATTTT	NA	NA	TRBV7-3	TRBJ2-3
CASSREGHSYEQYF	TGTGCCAGCAGCCGGGAAGGTCACTCCTACGAGCAGTACTTC	NA	NA	TRBV6-5	TRBJ2-7
CASSYGEVYQPQHF	TGTGCCAGCAGTTACGGGGAGGTTTATCAGCCCCAGCATTTT	NA	NA	TRBV6-2/TRBV6-3	TRBJ1-5
CASSQNFLTIAKNIQYF	TGTGCCAGCAGCCAAAATTTCCTCACAATAGCCAAAAACATTCAGTACTTC	NA	NA	TRBV3-1/TRBV3-2	TRBJ2-4
CATQPTGGSYEQYF	TGTGCCACCCAACCGACAGGGGGGTCCTACGAGCAGTACTTC	TRBD1	NA	TRBV19	TRBJ2-7
CASSLSFREKLFF	TGTGCCAGCAGCTTAAGTTTTAGGGAGAAACTGTTTTTT	NA	NA	TRBV7-2	TRBJ1-4
CASSSGGATGELFF	TGTGCCAGTAGTAGCGGGGGGGCCACCGGGGAGCTGTTTTTT	TRBD2	NA	TRBV19	TRBJ2-2